The T cell receptor beta chain described here comes from a study of T cell repertoires in cytomegalovirus infection. Across the whole study: Shared public TCR beta signatures pointed to both CMV infection and a matching HLA type. Study-level findings and limits: Accumulated public TCR beta family frequency recognized individuals carrying CMV together with the relevant HLA. What dominated the ex vivo response were HLA-C-restricted CMV-specific TCR beta clonotypes.

TCRdb redid the calling of the reads with MiXCR, one entry per CDR3 protein. The sample holds around 740,000 distinct CDR3 sequences; under 40% are singletons and the top ten take more than 2.5%. Regarding this clonotype: Its target is not known.

This CDR3 contains 20 residues. Germline CDR1 and CDR2: LGHDT and YNNKEL (reference sequence). Trimming took 0 bases from V and 1 from J; bases not matched to a gene: 14. Sequencing was performed on PBMCs. The receptor's source is a human donor in good health (CMV status not recorded). Some clones in this sample may be carry-over from other donors' samples. This chain joins TRBV3-1 and TRBJ2-2; 7 nucleotides match TRBD1. CDR3 nucleotide sequence: TGTGCCAGCAGCCAAGAATTAAATTTTGACAGGGCGGTGAACACCGGGGAGCTGTTTTTT. This encodes CASSQELNFDRAVNTGELFF. Together with reference TRBV3-1 and TRBJ2-2, the CDR3 gives the full variable domain: DTAVSQTPKYLVTQMGNDKSIKCEQNLGHDTMYWYKQDSKKFLKIMFSYNNKELIINETVPNRFSPKSPDKAHLNLHINSLELGDSAVYFCASSQELNFDRAVNTGELFFGEGSRLTVL.